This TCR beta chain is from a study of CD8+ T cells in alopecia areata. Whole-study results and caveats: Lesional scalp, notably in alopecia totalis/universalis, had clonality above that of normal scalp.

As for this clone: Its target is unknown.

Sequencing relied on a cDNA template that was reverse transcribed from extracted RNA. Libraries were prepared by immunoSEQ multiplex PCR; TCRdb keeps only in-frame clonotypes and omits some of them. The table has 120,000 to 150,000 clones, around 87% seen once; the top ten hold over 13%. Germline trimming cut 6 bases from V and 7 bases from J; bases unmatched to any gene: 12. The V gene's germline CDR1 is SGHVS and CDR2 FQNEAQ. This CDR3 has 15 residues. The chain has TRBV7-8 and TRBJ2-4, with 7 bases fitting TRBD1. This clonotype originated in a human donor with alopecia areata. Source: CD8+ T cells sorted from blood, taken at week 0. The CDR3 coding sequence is TGTGCCAGCAGGCGAAGGCTGGGACAGACCAACATTCAGTACTTC. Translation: CASRRRLGQTNIQYF.